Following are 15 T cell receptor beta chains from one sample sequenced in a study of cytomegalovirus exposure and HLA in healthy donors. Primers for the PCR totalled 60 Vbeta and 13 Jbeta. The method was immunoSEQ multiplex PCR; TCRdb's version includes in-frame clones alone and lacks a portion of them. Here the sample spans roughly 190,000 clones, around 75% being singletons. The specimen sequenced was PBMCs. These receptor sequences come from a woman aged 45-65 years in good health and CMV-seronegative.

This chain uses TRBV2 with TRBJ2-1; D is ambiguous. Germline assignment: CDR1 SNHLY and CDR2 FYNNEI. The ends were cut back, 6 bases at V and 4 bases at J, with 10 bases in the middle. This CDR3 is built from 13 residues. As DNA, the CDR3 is TGTGCCAGCAGAAACACTAAGTACAATGAGCAGTTCTTC. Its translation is CASRNTKYNEQFF. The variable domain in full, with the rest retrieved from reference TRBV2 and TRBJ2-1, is EPEVTQTPSHQVTQMGQEVILRCVPISNHLYFYWYRQILGQKVEFLVSFYNNEISEKSEIFDDQFSVERPDGSNFTLKIRSTKLEDSAMYFCASRNTKYNEQFFGPGTRLTVL.

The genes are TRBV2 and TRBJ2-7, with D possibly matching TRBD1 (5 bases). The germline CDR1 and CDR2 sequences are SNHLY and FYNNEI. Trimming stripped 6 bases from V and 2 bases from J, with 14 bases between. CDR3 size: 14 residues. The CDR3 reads CASSLGQKTYEQYF. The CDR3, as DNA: TGTGCCAGCAGCCTCGGACAAAAGACCTACGAGCAGTACTTC.

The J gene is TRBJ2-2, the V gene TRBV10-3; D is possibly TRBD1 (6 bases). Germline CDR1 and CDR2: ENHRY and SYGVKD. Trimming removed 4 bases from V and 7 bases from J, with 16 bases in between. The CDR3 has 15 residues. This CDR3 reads CAISGEGEWVGELFF. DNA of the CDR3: TGTGCCATCAGTGGCGAGGGGGAGTGGGTCGGGGAGCTGTTTTTT.

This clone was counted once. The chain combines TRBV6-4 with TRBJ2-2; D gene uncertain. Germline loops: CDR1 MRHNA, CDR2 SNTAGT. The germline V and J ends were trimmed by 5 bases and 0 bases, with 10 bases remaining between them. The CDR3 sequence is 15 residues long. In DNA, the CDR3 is TGTGCCAGCAGTCGGGTCGGAGCGAACACCGGGGAGCTGTTTTTT. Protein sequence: CASSRVGANTGELFF.

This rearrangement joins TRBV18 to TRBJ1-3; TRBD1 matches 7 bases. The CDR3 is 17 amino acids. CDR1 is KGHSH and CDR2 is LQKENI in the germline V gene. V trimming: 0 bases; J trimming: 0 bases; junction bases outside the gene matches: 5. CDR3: CASSPPQGQLSGNTIYF. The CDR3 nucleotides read TGTGCCAGCTCACCACCACAGGGACAGCTCTCTGGAAACACCATATATTTT.

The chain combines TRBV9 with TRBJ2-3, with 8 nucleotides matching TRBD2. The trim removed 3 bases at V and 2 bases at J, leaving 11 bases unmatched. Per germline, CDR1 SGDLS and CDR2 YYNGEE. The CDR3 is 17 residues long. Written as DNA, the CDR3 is TGTGCCAGCAGCGGAAGCACCACTAGCGGCATCACAGATACGCAGTATTTT. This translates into CASSGSTTSGITDTQYF. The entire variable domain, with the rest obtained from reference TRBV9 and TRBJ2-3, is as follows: DSGVTQTPKHLITATGQRVTLRCSPRSGDLSVYWYQQSLDQGLQFLIQYYNGEERAKGNILERFSAQQFPDLHSELNLSSLELGDSALYFCASSGSTTSGITDTQYFGPGTRLTVL.

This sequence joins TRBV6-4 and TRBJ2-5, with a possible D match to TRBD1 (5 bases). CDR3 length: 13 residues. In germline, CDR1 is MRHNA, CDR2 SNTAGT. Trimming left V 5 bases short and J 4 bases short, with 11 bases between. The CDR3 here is CASSLSQGETQYF. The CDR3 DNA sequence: TGTGCCAGCAGTTTGAGTCAGGGAGAGACCCAGTACTTC.

The CDR3 region is CASSQAQGADYGYTF. DNA of the CDR3: TGTGCCAGCAGCCAAGCACAGGGGGCGGATTATGGCTACACCTTC. The chain couples TRBV4-2 to TRBJ1-2; 9 bases agree with TRBD1. The V gene end was trimmed by 1 base and the J gene end by 5 bases; junction bases not matched to a gene: 5. Germline CDR1 reads LGHNA; CDR2 reads YNFKEQ. This CDR3 contains 15 residues.

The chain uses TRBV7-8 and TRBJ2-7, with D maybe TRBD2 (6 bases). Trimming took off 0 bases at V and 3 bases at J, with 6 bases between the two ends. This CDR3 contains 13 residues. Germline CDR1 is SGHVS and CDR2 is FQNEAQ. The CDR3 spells CASSLAGGYEQYF. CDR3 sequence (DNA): TGTGCCAGCAGCTTAGCCGGGGGCTACGAGCAGTACTTC.

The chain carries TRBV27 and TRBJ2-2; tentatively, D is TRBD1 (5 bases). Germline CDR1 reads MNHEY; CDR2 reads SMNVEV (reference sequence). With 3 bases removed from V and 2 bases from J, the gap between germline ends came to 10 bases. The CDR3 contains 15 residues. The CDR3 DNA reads TGTGCCAGCAGTTTGGTCAGGGCTAACACCGGGGAGCTGTTTTTT. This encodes CASSLVRANTGELFF.

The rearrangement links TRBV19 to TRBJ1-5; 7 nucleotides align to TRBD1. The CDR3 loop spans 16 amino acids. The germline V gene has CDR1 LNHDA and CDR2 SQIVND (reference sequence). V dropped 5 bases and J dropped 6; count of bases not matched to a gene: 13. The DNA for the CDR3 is TGTGCCAGTAGTTTCCTGACAGGGAAGGTGACTCAGCCCCAGCATTTT. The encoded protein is CASSFLTGKVTQPQHF.

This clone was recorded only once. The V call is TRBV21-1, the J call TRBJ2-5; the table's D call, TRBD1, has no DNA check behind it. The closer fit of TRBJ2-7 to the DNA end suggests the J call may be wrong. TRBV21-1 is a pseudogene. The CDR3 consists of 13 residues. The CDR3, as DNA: TGTGCCAGCGATCGGGACAACTCCTACGAGCAGTACTTC. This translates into CASDRDNSYEQYF.

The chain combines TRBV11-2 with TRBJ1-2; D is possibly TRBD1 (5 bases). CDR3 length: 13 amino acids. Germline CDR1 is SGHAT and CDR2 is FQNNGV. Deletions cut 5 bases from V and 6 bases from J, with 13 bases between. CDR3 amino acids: CASSLGGGDGYTF. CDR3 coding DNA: TGTGCCAGCAGCCTCGGGGGAGGGGATGGCTACACCTTC.

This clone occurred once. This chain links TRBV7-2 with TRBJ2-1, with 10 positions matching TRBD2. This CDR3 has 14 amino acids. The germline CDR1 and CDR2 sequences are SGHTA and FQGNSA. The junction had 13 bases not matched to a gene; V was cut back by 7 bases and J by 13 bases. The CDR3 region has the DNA TGTGCCAGCATTCTAAATCGGGCTAGCGGGGGACAGTTCTTC. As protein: CASILNRASGGQFF.

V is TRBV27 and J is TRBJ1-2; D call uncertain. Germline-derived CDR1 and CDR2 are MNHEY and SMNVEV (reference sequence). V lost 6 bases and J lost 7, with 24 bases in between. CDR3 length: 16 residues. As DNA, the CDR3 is TGTGCCAGCAGCCCGCTTTTGCCCCGGTCTGGAGGTGGCTACACCTTC. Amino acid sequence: CASSPLLPRSGGGYTF.